The next 8 T cell receptor beta chains were all read from a single sample in a study of CD8+CD57+ T cells in acquired aplastic anemia. Before being chosen for sequencing, patients had shown CD8+CD57+ cell expansion by flow cytometry. TCR beta VDJ and CDR3 profiling used genomic DNA as template. MiXCR, applied by TCRdb to the reads, yields one record per CDR3 protein. The sample includes approximately 200,000 distinct CDR3 sequences, about half of them seen just once. The sequencing input was sorted CD4+, CD8+, or CD8+CD57+ T cells (not recorded which) from PBMCs. Receptors were obtained from a human donor with aplastic anemia.

The rearrangement uses TRBV20-1 and TRBJ2-3; TRBD1 aligns across 11 bases. CDR1 and CDR2 from the germline V gene are DFQATT and SNEGSKA (reference sequence). This CDR3 spans 13 amino acids. In DNA form, the CDR3 reads TGCAGCCCAGGGACAGGGGGGTTGGATACGCAGTATTTT. Protein product: CSPGTGGLDTQYF.

Comment on this clonotype: Germline is not matched at one junction end, which may reflect a read error. The chain uses TRBV24-1 and TRBJ2-5; 7 positions agree with TRBD1. This CDR3 contains 12 residues. Germline V gene lookup returns CDR1 KGHDR and CDR2 SFDVKD. DNA for the CDR3: TGTGCCACCAGTGACCGAGGGACAGCCCTAGACTTC. It translates to CATSDRGTALDF.

This clonotype was recorded many times. The gene calls are TRBV7-2 and TRBJ2-7, with TRBD2 as a possible D gene (5 bases). Trimming took off 2 bases at V and 0 bases at J, with 8 bases between the two ends. The CDR3 runs to 14 residues. The germline V gene has CDR1 SGHTA and CDR2 FQGNSA. The CDR3 loop reads CASSLQTNSYEQYF. The CDR3 DNA follows: TGTGCCAGCAGCTTACAGACTAACTCCTACGAGCAGTACTTC.

This clonotype was recorded at least ten times. The gene calls are TRBV7-3 and TRBJ2-2, with TRBD1 as a possible D gene (6 bases). Germline V gene sequence: CDR1 SGHTA, CDR2 FQGTGA. The CDR3 totals 14 residues. The V end was cut by 3 bases, the J end by 6 bases, with 11 bases between. CDR3 in amino acids: CASSLTHRAGELFF. The CDR3 DNA is TGTGCCAGCAGCTTGACCCACAGGGCCGGGGAGCTGTTTTTT.

This clonotype occurred many times. The chain is built from TRBV4-1 and TRBJ1-6; D possibly corresponds to TRBD1 (5 bases). Trimming pared 3 bases from V and 6 bases from J, leaving 12 bases between. The CDR3 is 15 residues long. Per the germline V gene, CDR1 is MGHRA and CDR2 is YSYEKL. The CDR3 sequence: CASSQLQGPNSPLHF. The CDR3 nucleotides read TGCGCCAGCAGCCAGCTCCAGGGTCCTAATTCACCCCTCCACTTT.

This clonotype has just a few counts. This sequence joins TRBV18 and TRBJ2-1; 8 bases agree with TRBD1. Germline lookup yields CDR1 KGHSH and CDR2 LQKENI. The J segment lost 14 bases and the V segment lost 6 bases, leaving 12 bases of the junction unmatched. This CDR3 comprises 13 residues. The CDR3 loop reads CASSRGQATEEFF. The CDR3 DNA reads as TGTGCCAGCTCCCGGGGACAGGCCACCGAGGAGTTCTTC.

The chain is built from TRBV19 and TRBJ2-7; 12 bases agree with TRBD2. J lost 1 base, V lost 5 bases, and 12 bases had no gene match. The germline gives CDR1 LNHDA, CDR2 SQIVND (reference sequence). The CDR3 spans 18 residues. The DNA of the CDR3 is TGTGCCAGTAGTGTGGGACTAGCGGGTGAAGAACAGTCCTACGAGCAGTACTTC. This translates into CASSVGLAGEEQSYEQYF.

V usage is TRBV18 and J usage is TRBJ2-2; D is uncertain. The CDR3 runs 13 residues. V shed 5 bases and J shed 2 bases, with 6 bases lying between them. From germline, CDR1 is KGHSH and CDR2 LQKENI. As DNA, the CDR3 is TGTGCCAGCTCAGACCCCAACACCGGGGAGCTGTTTTTT. It specifies CASSDPNTGELFF.